This TCR beta chain was obtained from a study of patients and donors after allogeneic stem cell transplantation. V trimming: 8 bases; J trimming: 5 bases; junction bases outside the gene matches: 8. The CDR3 totals 14 residues. This clonotype was recorded many times. TCRdb passed the RT-PCR reads through MiXCR, listing each CDR3 protein once. The sample yields 800,000 to 1,000,000 distinct CDR3 sequences, roughly 18% seen once. This sequence joins TRBV12-3 or TRBV12-4 and TRBJ2-7, with 11 bases that match TRBD2. Sequencing was carried out using blood, either unsorted or a sorted T cell fraction (not recorded which). This clonotype was sampled from a human donor who was either an allogeneic HSCT recipient or a stem cell or donor lymphocyte infusion donor (not recorded which). It is not recorded whose cells these are; they may come from a transplant donor. The CDR3: CASGLTSGVNEQYF. CDR3 in DNA: TGTGCCAGCGGCCTGACTAGCGGGGTCAACGAGCAGTACTTC.